Sequencing of this TCR beta chain was carried out in a study of tumor-infiltrating lymphocytes in primary liver carcinoma listed by TCRdb under 2017. Background on the whole study: Hepatocellular carcinoma (four) or combined HCC and intrahepatic cholangiocarcinoma (one) was present in the five patients, who were three men and two women aged 30 to 69 years. The five patients had tumors staged T1-T3 N0M0, with maximum diameters ranging from 4.2 to 10 cm. Samples yielded roughly 3.5 to 7.13 million productive TCRbeta reads; read depth did not differ significantly between tissue types. The study combined TCRbeta repertoire sequencing, expression microarrays and whole-exome sequencing across five regions of each liver tumor, with adjacent normal tissue and blood. TCRbeta repertoire sequencing covered approximately 35 specimens from 5 patients: around 25 tumor regions, 5 adjacent noncancerous liver tissues and 5 peripheral blood samples. To link TCRbeta repertoire diversity with the local molecular phenotype, the approximately 24 tumor region samples were profiled using Agilent mRNA microarrays. Reproducibility between technical replicate repertoires was high, with correlation coefficients above 0.95 and mean shared-clone rates approximately 0.91. Results the study describes overall, beyond this receptor: The top 250 clones accounted for a significantly greater share of the repertoire in tumors than in blood (p = 0.039). Just about 7.5-25% of top clones turned up in all five regions of a tumor, which suggests spatial heterogeneity among tumor-infiltrating T cells. With just a few patients in the study, the authors point out that the findings should be validated in a larger study. Consistent with antigen-driven expansion, pairs of tumor regions showed higher repertoire overlap (mean about 36%) than either tumor-adjacent pairs (roughly 17%) or tumor-blood pairs (roughly 14%). Only the TCR beta chain was sequenced, which likely underestimates true repertoire diversity because unpaired alpha chains were not captured. Bulk unsorted samples precluded comparing CD4+ and CD8+ T cell repertoires.

Without any cell sorting, total RNA and DNA were co-extracted from about 20-30 mg of bulk tissue using the AllPrep DNA/RNA mini kit. Surgical resection was performed in China between November 2015 and early 2016 on about 5 patients with histopathologically diagnosed primary liver carcinoma. At the time of sampling, the patients had chronic HBV infection and had not received any treatment. Five spatially separated regions were sampled from each tumor: the superior, inferior, left-lateral and right-lateral poles, plus the tumor centre. Histological examination found more than 75% viable tumor cells in every tumor sample. Fresh tumor and adjacent tissue pieces were bisected, with one half stored in RNAlater at -80 degrees C and the other half sent for histology. Trimming accounts for 2 bases at V and 12 bases at J, while the number of junction bases matched to no gene is 24. From the germline V gene, CDR1 is SGHAT and CDR2 is FQNNGV. The CDR3 numbers 18 residues from cysteine through phenylalanine. Of all the DNA, just the CDR3 is kept, 54 bases in frame from base 1.

Note on this clonotype: This receptor's antigen is unknown. One base away there is no much larger clone; base qualities are not given.

TCRbeta-specific cDNA was reverse-transcribed from approximately 500 ng total RNA using a constant-region primer and ProtoScript II reverse transcriptase. The TCRbeta libraries were prepared through three rounds of nested multiplex PCR following a slightly modified ARM-PCR procedure. The first two PCR rounds used multiplex TRBV1-TRBV30 forward primers with a Cbeta reverse primer, each for about 10 cycles. Sample barcodes and Illumina adapters were added in a final 25-cycle PCR with Deep VentR polymerase. Before sequencing, amplicons of 200-500 bp were gel-purified using a QIAquick gel extraction kit. TCRbeta amplicons were sequenced on an Illumina HiSeq 2500 with 250-bp paired-end reads. As for the original processing: To recover full CDR3 sequences, reads were quality-trimmed using Trimmomatic v0.33 and paired reads were then merged using FLASH v1.2.11. V, D and J germline segments were assigned to the rearranged TCRbeta sequences using MiGEC v1.2.1b. Clonotype statistics, along with Shannon-Wiener diversity indices, were calculated using VDJtools v1.0.0. Except for diversity analysis, only the 250 most abundant clonotypes of each sample were used in subsequent analyses to reduce sampling bias. The public reads were reprocessed in TCRdb via fastp at Q25 and MiXCR, keeping in-frame beta chains. When rows share a CDR3 protein, they turn into one entry using the most common DNA and genes. These V and J calls rely on TCRdb rather than the paper's analysis. The sample profile shows approximately 120,000 distinct CDR3 sequences; 64% of them were found once. The ten largest clones take up roughly 7.9% of the sample.

Material for sequencing was liver tumor tissue from sampling region 3. The sample's cell subset or site, from its label and the paper: tumor region T3, left-lateral pole. The sequence joins TRBV11-2 to TRBJ2-7, with 8 bases aligning to TRBD2. The source is a woman between 55 and 75 years old with primary liver carcinoma and hepatitis B virus infection. The CDR3 protein: CASSLHWVSLAGPYEWYF. The nucleotide sequence is TGTGCCAGCAGCTTACATTGGGTCAGTCTAGCGGGTCCCTACGAGTGGTACTTC.